This TCR beta chain was sequenced during a study of early T cells in non-severe SARS-CoV-2 infection (dated by TCRdb to the early 2020s). Regarding the study in general: Because TCR sequencing was done on bulk RNA from unsorted whole blood, the alpha and beta chains could not be paired.

Set within a cohort of healthcare workers in London, UK, this nested case-control study involved weekly PCR testing of nasopharyngeal swabs along with blood sampling. Healthcare workers were recruited during the week of the UK lockdown, between 23 and 31 March 2020, and followed weekly for up to about 15 weeks. Looking up the germline V gene yields CDR1 SGHAT and CDR2 FQNNGV. Its CDR3 holds 14 amino acids, cysteine through phenylalanine. This entry keeps only the CDR3 DNA: 42 bases, framed from base 1. Relative to germline, V is 3 bases shorter and J is 4 bases shorter, with 13 bases between their ends. The paper's findings and limits, for the study overall: VDJdb matching was skewed toward anti-spike CD8 responses and likely underestimated virus-specific expansions by missing private and CD4 specificities.

This clonotype was detected only a few times. No cognate antigen has been identified for it. No base-level quality is on record; no much larger clone is a single base apart. Library creation used 5' RACE. The sample was run on a NextSeq 500. In the TCR library protocol, unique molecular identifiers were attached to individual cDNA molecules to correct for PCR bias and sequencing error. Both TCR alpha and beta chains were sequenced, and tight co-correlation was observed between alpha and beta sequence abundances in each sample. Under the source paper's analysis protocol: Decombinator V4 was used to annotate the V gene, J gene and CDR3 of the TCR sequences. TCRs were defined as expanded if a significant change between any two time points was detected under a Poisson model with p below 0.0001. TCR abundances were normalised to the total number of TCRs sequenced per sample and were expressed as counts per million. MAIT TCRs were defined by TRAV1-2 paired with TRAJ12, TRAJ20 or TRAJ33, and iNKT TCRs by TRAV10 paired with TRAJ18. A search of VDJdb, accessed on 1 November 2021, was run for TCRs annotated to CMV, EBV and SARS-CoV-2, with TCRs annotated for multiple antigens excluded. In TCRdb, the public reads were trimmed at Q25 with fastp and aligned with MiXCR, with productive beta chains retained. Under each unique CDR3 protein, matching rows form one entry showing the most common genes and DNA. None of the V and J calls come from the authors' own analysis; TCRdb made them. The sample data list about 44,000 distinct CDR3 sequences, and about 23% of these were observed just once. The biggest ten clones account for just over 4.5% of the sample.

This specimen was whole blood, taken at baseline. The chain links TRBV11-2 with TRBJ2-7; the D gene is perhaps TRBD2, on 6 matching bases. The source is an adult who was a healthcare worker with PCR-confirmed SARS-CoV-2 infection or an uninfected control (not recorded which). The DNA sequence is given as TGTGCCAGCAGCTTCGGGGGATCTGGATACGAGCAGTACTTC. It translates as CASSFGGSGYEQYF.